This T cell receptor (beta chain) was documented in a study of T cells in Graves' hyperthyroidism and ophthalmopathy. This clonotype appeared a few times. Per the germline V gene, CDR1 is SGHTA and CDR2 is FQGNSA. The germline V and J ends were trimmed by 5 bases and 3 bases, with 13 bases remaining between them. The CDR3 is 14 amino acids. RNA transcripts yielded amplified TCR beta CDR3 regions. First-round RT-PCR of the TCR CDR3 relied on the HTBI primer set. TCRdb called the multiplex PCR reads again in MiXCR, with one record for every CDR3 protein. The table lists 500,000 to 800,000 distinct CDR3 sequences, roughly 46% of them singletons.

Input material: peripheral blood or thyroid tissue (not recorded which). The sequence was collected from an adult man with Graves' disease, either hyperthyroidism or ophthalmopathy (not recorded which). The V gene is TRBV7-2, the J gene TRBJ1-1, with a weak D call TRBD1 (5 bases). The CDR3 DNA is TGTGCCAGCAGCGAGCGGGGGTGGGACACTGAAGCTTTCTTT. Translated: CASSERGWDTEAFF.